The rows below give T cell receptor beta chains drawn from one sample of a study of cytomegalovirus exposure and HLA in healthy donors. The table came from immunoSEQ multiplex PCR; TCRdb's copy has only in-frame clones and leaves some out. This table holds roughly 56,000 clones, roughly 86% found once. The sample comprised PBMCs. All receptors derive from a man aged 18 to 29 in good health and CMV-seronegative. CDR3s include the opening cysteine and the closing phenylalanine or tryptophan. The order of the fields is clone size, J gene, CDR3 length, V gene, D gene, CDR3 protein, CDR3 DNA. The D gene is left open where the match is weak. Rows give clone size only sometimes, using once, few, many, or a class for an expanded clone.

clone size: NA; J gene: TRBJ1-3; CDR3 length: 14; V gene: TRBV29-1; D gene: TRBD1; CDR3 protein: CSVVVRGIGNTIYF; CDR3 DNA: TGCAGCGTTGTGGTCAGGGGGATTGGAAACACCATATATTTT
clone size: NA; J gene: TRBJ1-5; CDR3 length: 14; V gene: TRBV6-1; D gene: NA; CDR3 protein: CASSEEGVSQPQHF; CDR3 DNA: TGTGCCAGCAGTGAAGAGGGGGTGAGTCAGCCCCAGCATTTT
clone size: once; J gene: TRBJ1-1; CDR3 length: 12; V gene: TRBV2; D gene: NA; CDR3 protein: CASSVQSFEAFF; CDR3 DNA: TGTGCCAGCAGTGTCCAGTCCTTTGAAGCTTTCTTT
clone size: NA; J gene: TRBJ1-5; CDR3 length: 12; V gene: TRBV19; D gene: NA; CDR3 protein: CASSWGRQPQHF; CDR3 DNA: TGTGCCAGTAGTTGGGGGCGTCAGCCCCAGCATTTT
clone size: NA; J gene: TRBJ1-3; CDR3 length: 14; V gene: TRBV10-3; D gene: TRBD1; CDR3 protein: CAISGTGSGNTIYF; CDR3 DNA: TGTGCCATCAGTGGGACAGGCTCTGGAAACACCATATATTTT
clone size: NA; J gene: TRBJ2-7; CDR3 length: 15; V gene: TRBV28; D gene: TRBD1; CDR3 protein: CASSPPGAPGTAIPF; CDR3 DNA: TGTGCCAGCAGCCCACCTGGCGCCCCCGGGACAGCTATCCCCTTC
clone size: NA; J gene: TRBJ2-5; CDR3 length: 14; V gene: TRBV6-6; D gene: TRBD2; CDR3 protein: CASRPGTSGETQYF; CDR3 DNA: TGTGCCAGCAGACCTGGGACTAGCGGAGAGACCCAGTACTTC
clone size: NA; J gene: TRBJ2-3; CDR3 length: 15; V gene: TRBV2; D gene: NA; CDR3 protein: CASNPESGGTDTQYF; CDR3 DNA: TGTGCCAGCAACCCTGAGTCCGGGGGCACAGATACGCAGTATTTT
clone size: NA; J gene: TRBJ2-3; CDR3 length: 14; V gene: TRBV9; D gene: NA; CDR3 protein: CASSPRAGGDTQYF; CDR3 DNA: TGTGCCAGCAGCCCCCGGGCGGGTGGAGATACGCAGTATTTT
clone size: NA; J gene: TRBJ1-4; CDR3 length: 15; V gene: TRBV9; D gene: TRBD1; CDR3 protein: CASSFTGGTNEKLFF; CDR3 DNA: TGTGCCAGCAGCTTTACAGGGGGAACTAATGAAAAACTGTTTTTT
clone size: NA; J gene: TRBJ2-7; CDR3 length: 14; V gene: TRBV29-1; D gene: TRBD1; CDR3 protein: CSVEWDRGPYEQYF; CDR3 DNA: TGCAGCGTTGAGTGGGACAGGGGGCCCTACGAGCAGTACTTC
clone size: NA; J gene: TRBJ1-1; CDR3 length: 15; V gene: TRBV7-9; D gene: NA; CDR3 protein: CASSLVSGQTTEAFF; CDR3 DNA: TGTGCCAGCAGCTTAGTGTCGGGTCAGACCACTGAAGCTTTCTTT
clone size: NA; J gene: TRBJ2-5; CDR3 length: 15; V gene: TRBV4-1; D gene: TRBD2; CDR3 protein: CASSQAGGRKETQYF; CDR3 DNA: TGCGCCAGCAGCCAGGCGGGGGGGCGGAAAGAGACCCAGTACTTC
clone size: NA; J gene: TRBJ2-3; CDR3 length: 14; V gene: TRBV19; D gene: NA; CDR3 protein: CASGQLLSTDTQYF; CDR3 DNA: TGTGCCAGCGGACAGTTGTTGTCCACAGATACGCAGTATTTT
clone size: NA; J gene: TRBJ1-6; CDR3 length: 13; V gene: TRBV4-1; D gene: NA; CDR3 protein: CASSQQDGSPLHF; CDR3 DNA: TGCGCCAGCAGCCAACAGGATGGATCACCCCTCCACTTT
clone size: once; J gene: TRBJ1-6; CDR3 length: 15; V gene: TRBV11-3; D gene: NA; CDR3 protein: CASSLGRGEYSPLHF; CDR3 DNA: TGTGCCAGCAGCTTAGGCAGGGGCGAGTATTCACCCCTCCACTTT
clone size: NA; J gene: TRBJ2-7; CDR3 length: 13; V gene: TRBV27; D gene: NA; CDR3 protein: CASSLRELAEQYF; CDR3 DNA: TGTGCCAGCAGTTTACGGGAGTTAGCCGAGCAGTACTTC
clone size: NA; J gene: TRBJ1-1; CDR3 length: 14; V gene: TRBV10-3; D gene: TRBD1; CDR3 protein: CAISGDSMNTEAFF; CDR3 DNA: TGTGCCATCAGCGGGGACAGTATGAACACTGAAGCTTTCTTT
clone size: NA; J gene: TRBJ2-7; CDR3 length: 12; V gene: TRBV29-1; D gene: NA; CDR3 protein: CSASGQAYEQYF; CDR3 DNA: TGCAGCGCATCAGGACAAGCCTACGAGCAGTACTTC
clone size: NA; J gene: TRBJ2-1; CDR3 length: 14; V gene: TRBV27; D gene: NA; CDR3 protein: CASSFTGAYNEQFF; CDR3 DNA: TGTGCCAGCAGTTTCACGGGAGCCTACAATGAGCAGTTCTTC
clone size: once; J gene: TRBJ1-5; CDR3 length: 13; V gene: TRBV27; D gene: NA; CDR3 protein: CASSLSLTQPQHF; CDR3 DNA: TGTGCCAGCAGTTTAAGCCTAACCCAGCCCCAGCATTTT
clone size: NA; J gene: TRBJ2-7; CDR3 length: 12; V gene: TRBV28; D gene: NA; CDR3 protein: CASSLLTYEQYF; CDR3 DNA: TGTGCCAGCAGTTTATTAACCTACGAGCAGTACTTC
clone size: NA; J gene: TRBJ2-4; CDR3 length: 14; V gene: TRBV29-1; D gene: NA; CDR3 protein: CSVIQGAGGNIQYF; CDR3 DNA: TGCAGCGTTATACAGGGAGCCGGGGGGAACATTCAGTACTTC